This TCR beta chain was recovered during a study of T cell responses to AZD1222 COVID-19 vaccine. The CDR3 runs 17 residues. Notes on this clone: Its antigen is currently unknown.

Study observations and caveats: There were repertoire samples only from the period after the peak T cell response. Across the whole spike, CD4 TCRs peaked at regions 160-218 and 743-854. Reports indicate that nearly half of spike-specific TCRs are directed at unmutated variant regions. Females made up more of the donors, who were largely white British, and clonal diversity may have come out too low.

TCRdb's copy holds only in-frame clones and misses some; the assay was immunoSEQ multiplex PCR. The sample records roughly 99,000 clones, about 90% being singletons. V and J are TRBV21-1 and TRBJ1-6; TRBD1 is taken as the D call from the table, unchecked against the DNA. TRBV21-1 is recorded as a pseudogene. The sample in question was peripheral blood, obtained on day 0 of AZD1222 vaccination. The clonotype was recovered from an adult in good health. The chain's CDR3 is CASSTRLFDRDDSPLHF. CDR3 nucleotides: TGTGCCAGCAGCACCCGCCTATTCGACAGGGATGATTCACCCCTCCACTTT.